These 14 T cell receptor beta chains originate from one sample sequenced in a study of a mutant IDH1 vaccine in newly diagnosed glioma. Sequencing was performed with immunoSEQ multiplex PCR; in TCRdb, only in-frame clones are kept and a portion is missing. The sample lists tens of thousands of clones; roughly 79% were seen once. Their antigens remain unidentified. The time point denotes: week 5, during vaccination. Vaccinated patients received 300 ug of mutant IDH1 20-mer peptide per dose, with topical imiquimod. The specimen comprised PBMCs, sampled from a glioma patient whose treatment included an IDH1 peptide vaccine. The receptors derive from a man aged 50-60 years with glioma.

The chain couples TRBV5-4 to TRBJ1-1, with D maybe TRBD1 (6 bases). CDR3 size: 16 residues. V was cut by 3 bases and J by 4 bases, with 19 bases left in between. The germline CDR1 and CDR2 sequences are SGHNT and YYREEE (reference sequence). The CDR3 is CASSSRGGSFTTEAFF. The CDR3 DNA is TGTGCCAGCAGCTCGCGGGGGGGCAGCTTTACCACTGAAGCTTTCTTT.

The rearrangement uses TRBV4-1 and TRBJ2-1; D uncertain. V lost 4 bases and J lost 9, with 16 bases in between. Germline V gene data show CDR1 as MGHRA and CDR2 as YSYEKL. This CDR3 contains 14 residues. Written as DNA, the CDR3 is TGCGCCAGCAGCCGAAACCAACACCTGGGTGAGCAGTTCTTC. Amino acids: CASSRNQHLGEQFF.

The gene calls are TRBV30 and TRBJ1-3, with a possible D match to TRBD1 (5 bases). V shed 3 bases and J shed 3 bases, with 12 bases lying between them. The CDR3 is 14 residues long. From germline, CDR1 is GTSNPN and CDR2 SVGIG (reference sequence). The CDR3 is CAWSEGNSGNTIYF. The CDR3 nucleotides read TGTGCCTGGAGCGAGGGGAACAGTGGAAACACCATATATTTT.

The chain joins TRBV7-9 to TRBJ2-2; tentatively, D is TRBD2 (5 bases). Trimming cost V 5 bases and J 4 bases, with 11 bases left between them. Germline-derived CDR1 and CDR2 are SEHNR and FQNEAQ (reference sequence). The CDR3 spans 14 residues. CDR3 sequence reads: CASSPPGGTGELFF. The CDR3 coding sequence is TGTGCCAGCAGCCCCCCCGGAGGCACCGGGGAGCTGTTTTTT.

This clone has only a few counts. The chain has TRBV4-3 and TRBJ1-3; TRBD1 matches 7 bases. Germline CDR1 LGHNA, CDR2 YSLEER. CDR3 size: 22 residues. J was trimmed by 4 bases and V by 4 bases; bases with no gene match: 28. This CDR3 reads CASSPQYYKTVVTGMRGNTIYF. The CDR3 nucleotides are TGCGCCAGCAGCCCTCAATATTATAAGACCGTTGTGACAGGGATGAGAGGAAACACCATATATTTT.

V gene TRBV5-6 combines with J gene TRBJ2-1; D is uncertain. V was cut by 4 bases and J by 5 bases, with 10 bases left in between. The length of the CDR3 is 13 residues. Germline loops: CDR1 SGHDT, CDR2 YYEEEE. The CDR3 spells CASSPDSDNEQFF. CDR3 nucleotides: TGTGCCAGCAGCCCAGACTCTGACAATGAGCAGTTCTTC.

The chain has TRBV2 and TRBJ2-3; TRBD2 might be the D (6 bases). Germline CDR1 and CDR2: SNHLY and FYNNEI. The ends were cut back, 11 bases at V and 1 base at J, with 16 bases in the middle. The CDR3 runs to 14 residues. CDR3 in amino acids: CAGRRERGTDTQYF. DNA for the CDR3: TGTGCCGGACGACGCGAGCGGGGCACAGATACGCAGTATTTT.

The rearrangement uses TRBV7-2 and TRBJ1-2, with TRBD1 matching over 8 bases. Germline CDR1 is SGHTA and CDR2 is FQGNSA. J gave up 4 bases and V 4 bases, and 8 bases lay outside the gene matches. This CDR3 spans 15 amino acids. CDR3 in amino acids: CASSSSGGGFYGYTF. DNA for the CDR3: TGTGCCAGCAGCTCATCAGGGGGCGGCTTCTATGGCTACACCTTC.

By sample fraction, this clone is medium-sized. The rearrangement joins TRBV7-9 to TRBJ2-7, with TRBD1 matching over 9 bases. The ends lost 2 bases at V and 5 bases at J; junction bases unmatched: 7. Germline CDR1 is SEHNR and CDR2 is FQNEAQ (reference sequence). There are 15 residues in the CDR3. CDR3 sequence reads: CASSLFTGGQNEQYF. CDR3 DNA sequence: TGTGCCAGCAGCTTATTTACAGGGGGCCAGAACGAGCAGTACTTC.

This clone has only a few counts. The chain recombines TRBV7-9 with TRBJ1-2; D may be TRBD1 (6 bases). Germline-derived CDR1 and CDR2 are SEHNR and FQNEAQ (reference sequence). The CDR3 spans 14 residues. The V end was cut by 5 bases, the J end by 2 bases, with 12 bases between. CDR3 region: CASSTGQTNYGYTF. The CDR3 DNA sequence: TGTGCCAGCAGCACCGGACAGACCAACTATGGCTACACCTTC.

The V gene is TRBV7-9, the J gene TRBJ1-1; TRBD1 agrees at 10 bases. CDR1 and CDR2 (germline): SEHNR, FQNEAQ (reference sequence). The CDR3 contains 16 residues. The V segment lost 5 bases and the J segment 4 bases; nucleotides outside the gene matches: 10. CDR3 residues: CASSRGFDRGLTEAFF. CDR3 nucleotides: TGTGCCAGCAGCCGGGGCTTTGACAGGGGGCTCACTGAAGCTTTCTTT.

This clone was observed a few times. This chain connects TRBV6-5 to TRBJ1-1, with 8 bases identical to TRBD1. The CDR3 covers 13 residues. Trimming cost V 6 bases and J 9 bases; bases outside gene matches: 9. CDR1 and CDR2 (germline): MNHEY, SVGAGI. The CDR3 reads CASRGQARYKAFF. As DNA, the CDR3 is TGTGCCAGCAGGGGACAGGCTAGATACAAAGCTTTCTTT.

The CDR3 region is CASSEEGGNNSPLHF. The CDR3 nucleotides read TGTGCCAGCAGTGAAGAGGGGGGAAATAATTCACCCCTCCACTTT. V usage is TRBV2 and J usage is TRBJ1-6; D is perhaps TRBD1 (6 bases). This CDR3 contains 15 residues. The germline gives CDR1 SNHLY, CDR2 FYNNEI. V was cut by 1 base and J by 5 bases, with 9 bases left in between.

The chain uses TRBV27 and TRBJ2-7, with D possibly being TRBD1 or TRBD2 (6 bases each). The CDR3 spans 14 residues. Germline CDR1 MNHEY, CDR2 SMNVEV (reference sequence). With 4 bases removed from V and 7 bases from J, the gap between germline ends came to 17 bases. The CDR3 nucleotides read TGTGCCAGCAGTTGGGGGGCCGGGGTTGAGGAGCAGTACTTC. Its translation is CASSWGAGVEEQYF.